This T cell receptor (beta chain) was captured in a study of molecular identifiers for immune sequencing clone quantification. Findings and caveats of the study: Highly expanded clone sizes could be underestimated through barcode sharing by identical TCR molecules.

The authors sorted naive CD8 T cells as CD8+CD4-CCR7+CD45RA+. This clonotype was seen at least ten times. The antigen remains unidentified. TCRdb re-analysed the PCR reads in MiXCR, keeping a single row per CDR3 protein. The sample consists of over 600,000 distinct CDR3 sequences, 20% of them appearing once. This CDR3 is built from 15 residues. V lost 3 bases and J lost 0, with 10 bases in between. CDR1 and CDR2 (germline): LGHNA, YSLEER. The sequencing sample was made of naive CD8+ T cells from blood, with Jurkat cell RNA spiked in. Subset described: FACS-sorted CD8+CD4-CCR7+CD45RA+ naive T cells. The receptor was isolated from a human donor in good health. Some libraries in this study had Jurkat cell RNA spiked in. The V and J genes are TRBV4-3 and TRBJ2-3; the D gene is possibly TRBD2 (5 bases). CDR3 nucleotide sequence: TGCGCCAGCAGCCATTGGACGGGGAGCACAGATACGCAGTATTTT. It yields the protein CASSHWTGSTDTQYF.